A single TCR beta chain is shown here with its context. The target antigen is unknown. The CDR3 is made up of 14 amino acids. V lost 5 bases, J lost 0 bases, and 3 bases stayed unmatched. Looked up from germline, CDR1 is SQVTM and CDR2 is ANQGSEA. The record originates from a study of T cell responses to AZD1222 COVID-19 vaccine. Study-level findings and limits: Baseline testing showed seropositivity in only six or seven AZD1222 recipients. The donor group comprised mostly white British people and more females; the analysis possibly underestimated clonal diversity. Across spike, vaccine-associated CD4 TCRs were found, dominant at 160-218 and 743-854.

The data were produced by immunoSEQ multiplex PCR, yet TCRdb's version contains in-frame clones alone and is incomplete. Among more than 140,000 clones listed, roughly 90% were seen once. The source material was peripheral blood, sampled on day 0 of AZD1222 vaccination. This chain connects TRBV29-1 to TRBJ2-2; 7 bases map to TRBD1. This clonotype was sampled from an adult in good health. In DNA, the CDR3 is TGCAGCGTTCGGGACAGCCCGAACACCGGGGAGCTGTTTTTT. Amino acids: CSVRDSPNTGELFF.